The 4 T cell receptor beta chains in this list originate from one sample, sequenced in a study of T cells in Graves' hyperthyroidism and ophthalmopathy. TCR beta CDR3 region amplification was performed from RNA transcripts. When the TCR CDR3 underwent first-round RT-PCR, the HTBI primer set was used. TCRdb re-derived calls from the multiplex PCR reads in MiXCR, one entry per CDR3 protein. This sample carries about 640,000 distinct CDR3 sequences, less than 25% of them seen once, and the ten largest clones take approximately 30%. Sequences were obtained from blood. The receptors shown here come from a man aged 25-40 years with Graves' ophthalmopathy.

The V gene is TRBV28, the J gene TRBJ1-2; a possible D gene is TRBD1 (5 bases). V lost 10 bases and J lost 4, with 16 bases in between. The CDR3 totals 13 residues. Germline assignment: CDR1 MDHEN and CDR2 SYDVKM. The CDR3 is CAILTPQGYGYTF. CDR3 coding DNA: TGTGCCATCCTAACCCCCCAGGGCTATGGCTACACCTTC.

The chain carries TRBV7-3 and TRBJ2-5; 10 positions match TRBD2. The CDR3 loop spans 17 amino acids. Germline lookup yields CDR1 SGHTA and CDR2 FQGTGA. The V segment lost 0 bases and the J segment 4 bases; nucleotides outside the gene matches: 8. The CDR3 nucleotides are TGTGCCAGCAGCTTAACCTTTCTAGCGGGAGCCAGAGAGACCCAGTACTTC. Translation gives CASSLTFLAGARETQYF.

The sample holds many counts of this clonotype. The chain has TRBV20-1 and TRBJ2-7; D perhaps matches TRBD2 (5 bases). Germline CDR1 and CDR2: DFQATT and SNEGSKA (reference sequence). The V gene lost 4 bases and the J gene lost 4 bases, with 14 bases spanning the gap. CDR3 length: 13 residues. As DNA, the CDR3 is TGCAGTGCTATCCGGACTGCCAAATACGAGCAGTACTTC. Residues: CSAIRTAKYEQYF.

The chain recombines TRBV30 with TRBJ2-7; the D is unclear. The V and J ends lost 3 bases and 6 bases respectively, with 18 bases between them. From germline, CDR1 is GTSNPN and CDR2 SVGIG (reference sequence). The CDR3 extends over 14 amino acids. CDR3 nucleotides: TGTGCCTGGAGGTCGGTACCGACGAACGCCGAGCAGTACTTC. It codes for CAWRSVPTNAEQYF.